This T cell receptor beta chain was identified during a study of blood T cell repertoires in COVID-19. This table comes from immunoSEQ multiplex PCR, and its TCRdb copy is limited to in-frame clones, with some not included. Among about 110,000 clones listed, approximately 80% were seen once. The ends were cut back, 0 bases at V and 1 base at J, with 10 bases in the middle. The CDR3 has 15 amino acids. CDR1 is SGDLS, CDR2 YYNGEE, per germline. This sequence joins TRBV9 and TRBJ2-5; no clear D. The sample taken for sequencing was peripheral blood. The clonotype originates from a woman in her 70s with acute or convalescent COVID-19. The CDR3 protein is CASSVAMIFQETQYF. The CDR3, as DNA: TGTGCCAGCAGCGTAGCTATGATCTTCCAAGAGACCCAGTACTTC.